This entry is about one TCR beta chain. Its specificity is not known. Germline CDR1 and CDR2: MDHEN and SYDVKM. The CDR3 contains 13 residues. Germline trimming cut 8 bases from V and 3 bases from J; bases unmatched to any gene: 6. Each donor's status was that of a healthy bone marrow donor. When sampled, the donors appeared nominally healthy, though they likely had unrecorded immune exposures. The data belong to a study of cytomegalovirus exposure and HLA in healthy donors. Study conclusions and caveats: Most sequenced TCRs were rare (though some public TCRs occurred in many donors).

Primers for the PCR totalled 60 Vbeta and 13 Jbeta. Method: immunoSEQ multiplex PCR; TCRdb's copy keeps in-frame clones and lacks some. Of about 120,000 clones listed, 60% to 80% were seen once; the top ten hold around 3%. The rearrangement links TRBV28 to TRBJ2-7, with 8 nucleotides matching TRBD1. The sequenced sample was PBMCs. This TCR came from a woman aged 45 to 65 in good health and CMV-seronegative. The CDR3 DNA reads as TGTGCCAGCCGATCGGGACAGGACTACGAGCAGTACTTC. Translating gives CASRSGQDYEQYF.